Listed below are T cell receptor beta chains from one sample, sequenced in a study of blood T cell repertoires in COVID-19. Profiling relied on immunoSEQ multiplex PCR, and the TCRdb table lists in-frame clones only, not all of them. The top ten hold around 2% of the sample, which has fewer than 250,000 clones, about 84% seen once. Specimen: PBMCs or T cells enriched from blood (not recorded which). The receptors originated from a man between 60 and 75 years old who had recovered from COVID-19. Both conserved end residues are trimmed from each CDR3. Each record gives: V gene, J gene, D gene, CDR3 protein. D genes are given only for firm matches.

TRBV7-8	TRBJ1-3	NA	ASSLEVISFISGNTIY
TRBV30	TRBJ1-2	NA	VAGAGYT
TRBV14	TRBJ2-7	NA	ASNQLRASEQY
TRBV11-2	TRBJ2-1	NA	ASSLAWLLVGYNEQF
TRBV20-1	TRBJ2-1	NA	SARSGNEQF
TRBV6-5	TRBJ1-1	TRBD1	ASRQGTGKTEAF
TRBV7-2	TRBJ2-1	TRBD1	ASSPGQGRNEQF
TRBV5-6	TRBJ2-6	NA	ASSSGHVSNVLT
TRBV6-5	TRBJ1-3	NA	ASSYLGNTIY
TRBV6-2/TRBV6-3	TRBJ2-1	TRBD2	ASSYWSLLSGGAPQLF
TRBV7-6	TRBJ2-7	NA	ASSLGGIYEQY
TRBV6-5	TRBJ1-2	NA	ASRRGRDTNYGYT
TRBV7-2	TRBJ1-1	NA	ASTPRFNTEAF
TRBV9	TRBJ2-3	NA	ASSPPGGAGTDTQY
TRBV27	TRBJ1-1	NA	ASSRSPRTREEAF
TRBV5-6	TRBJ1-2	NA	ASSLGRDYGYT
TRBV3-1/TRBV3-2	TRBJ1-4	NA	ASSQDRLYRRANEKLF
TRBV7-9	TRBJ2-7	NA	ASSFGQSEQY
TRBV27	TRBJ2-1	TRBD2	ASRGRTSGSYNEQF